One TCR beta chain is described in this entry. Its antigen is as yet unknown. The data originate from a study of T cells in women clearing cervical HPV infection. Sequencing was performed with immunoSEQ multiplex PCR; in TCRdb, only in-frame clones are kept and a portion is missing. The sample includes about 23,000 clones. The study, taken as a whole, reports: A classifier using richness and V gene abundances reached an AUC of roughly 0.83.

Sequenced input: blood buffy coat. This sequence originates from a woman aged 18-70 years with a cervical HPV16 infection that either progressed to CIN3+ or cleared (not recorded which).

The sequenced CDR3 bases are TGCGCCAGCAGTGATAAGCTCGGCTCCTACAATGAG. It codes for CASSDKLGSYNE. The whole CDR3 reads CASSDKLGSYNEQFF. The chain uses TRBV10-2 and TRBJ2-1; no clear D. The observed sequence ends 3 residues before the CDR3 terminus, with the missing tail filled in from the germline J gene. V lost 3 bases and J 0 bases, leaving 9 bases between the germline ends. The CDR3 is 15 residues long. Germline assignment: CDR1 WSHSY and CDR2 SAAADI.